This T cell receptor (beta chain) is from a study of chemoradiotherapy in HPV16-positive cancers. General study findings and limits: Non-HPV-specific T cells did not expand in tumors during treatment, whereas candidate HPV-specific clones and E7-related motifs did.

Clones were sequenced by immunoSEQ multiplex PCR, and TCRdb holds only the in-frame ones, with some missing. The table includes around 53,000 clones, over 85% detected once. As for this clone: What it recognizes is unknown.

V gave up 4 bases and J gave up 6 bases; unmatched junction bases: 8. The CDR3 runs 14 residues. Germline V gene lookup returns CDR1 SGHTA and CDR2 FQGTGA. The source was blood, collected from a patient who underwent chemoradiotherapy. This chain joins TRBV7-3 and TRBJ2-7; 8 nucleotides line up with TRBD1. The TCR sequence derives from a human donor with HPV-associated anogenital cancer. The CDR3 loop reads CASSSQTGVGEQYF. CDR3 in DNA: TGTGCCAGCAGCTCCCAGACAGGGGTGGGCGAGCAGTACTTC. Drawing the rest from reference TRBV7-3 and TRBJ2-7, the complete variable domain is GAGVSQTPSNKVTEKGKYVELRCDPISGHTALYWYRQSLGQGPEFLIYFQGTGAADDSGLPNDRFFAVRPEGSVSTLKIQRTERGDSAVYLCASSSQTGVGEQYFGPGTRLTVT.